The entry that follows covers one T cell receptor beta chain sequence. Here immunoSEQ multiplex PCR was the method, and the copy in TCRdb shows in-frame clones only, minus some. The sample lists over 600,000 clones, 70% to 90% seen once, with over 0.2% in the top ten. These data are taken from a study of blood T cell repertoires in COVID-19. The wider study: The United States, Italy and Spain were the sources of the acute and convalescent COVID-19 samples. PBMCs, B-cell-depleted T cells, or T cells provided the cDNA or gDNA that made up the material.

The ends lost 3 bases at V and 6 bases at J; junction bases unmatched: 3. There are 15 residues in the CDR3. Germline V gives CDR1 ENHRY, CDR2 SYGVKD. This receptor was obtained from a woman in her late teens or twenties with acute or convalescent COVID-19. The sequenced sample consisted of peripheral blood. The J gene is TRBJ2-2, the V gene TRBV10-3; TRBD2 matches 11 bases. Here the CDR3 DNA reads TGTGCCATCAGTGAAGGGACTAGCGGAGCCGGGGAGCTGTTTTTT. Translation: CAISEGTSGAGELFF.